The 18 T cell receptor beta chains reported below all come from one sample, sequenced in a study of CD8 T cells in ankylosing spondylitis. The study's findings and limits: Seven to nine highly homologous variants formed a TCR beta motif that appeared characteristic of ankylosing spondylitis blood.

One entry per CDR3 protein results from TCRdb running MiXCR on the 5' RACE reads. This sample has over 200,000 distinct CDR3 sequences, with roughly 18% found just once. Antigens of these TCRs are unknown. The sample consisted of blood, either unsorted or a sorted T cell fraction (not recorded which). These receptors were collected from a male donor with ankylosing spondylitis.

The sample holds a few counts of this clonotype. The genes are TRBV3-1 and TRBJ2-5, with 9 nucleotides matching TRBD2. The CDR3 has 17 residues. Looked up from germline, CDR1 is LGHDT and CDR2 is YNNKEL (reference sequence). The J segment lost 2 bases and the V segment lost 2 bases, leaving 9 bases of the junction unmatched. CDR3 protein: CASSQNTEAGGQETQYF. The CDR3 coding sequence is TGTGCCAGCAGCCAAAACACAGAAGCGGGGGGACAAGAGACCCAGTACTTC.

The V call is TRBV6-2 or TRBV6-3, the J call TRBJ2-1, with TRBD2 identical over 10 bases. V lost 7 bases to trimming and J lost 7 bases; unmatched junction nucleotides: 10. CDR1 is MNHEY and CDR2 is SVGEGT in the germline V gene. The CDR3 loop spans 15 amino acids. This CDR3 reads CASTTWTSGTNEQFF. CDR3 DNA: TGTGCCAGCACCACATGGACTAGCGGAACGAATGAGCAGTTCTTC.

V is TRBV5-1 and J is TRBJ2-7; no clear D. The germline V and J ends were trimmed by 3 bases and 5 bases, with 12 bases remaining between them. The CDR3 has 13 amino acids. Germline V gene sequence: CDR1 SGHRS, CDR2 YFSETQ. This CDR3 reads CASSSYTWHEQYF. As DNA, the CDR3 is TGCGCCAGCAGCTCGTATACCTGGCACGAGCAGTACTTC.

Ten or more counts support this clonotype. CDR3 DNA sequence: TGTGCCAGCAGCTTAGTAGGGCGGGATACGCAGTATTTT. Residues: CASSLVGRDTQYF. V gene TRBV7-8 combines with J gene TRBJ2-3; D is unresolved. The CDR3 spans 13 residues. Trimming stripped 1 base from V and 6 bases from J, with 8 bases between. In germline, CDR1 is SGHVS, CDR2 FQNEAQ.

Many counts were recorded for this clonotype. J is TRBJ2-7 and V is TRBV12-3 or TRBV12-4; no clear D gene. CDR3 length: 14 amino acids. V was shortened by 3 bases and J by 2 bases, with 11 bases between the two germline ends. The CDR3 DNA reads TGTGCCAGCAGTTTCCAAGGTGGGGCCTACGAGCAGTACTTC. Translated: CASSFQGGAYEQYF.

The chain couples TRBV7-9 to TRBJ2-7, with 9 bases identical to TRBD1. Trimming removed 4 bases from V and 5 bases from J; junction bases left unmatched: 12. Germline lookup yields CDR1 SEHNR and CDR2 FQNEAQ (reference sequence). The length of the CDR3 is 16 residues. The CDR3 protein is CASSSNRDREFDEQYF. The DNA of the CDR3 is TGTGCCAGCAGCTCTAACCGGGACAGGGAGTTCGACGAGCAGTACTTC.

The genes are TRBV20-1 and TRBJ2-5; 7 nucleotides line up with TRBD2. Germline CDR1 is DFQATT and CDR2 is SNEGSKA (reference sequence). This CDR3 spans 14 amino acids. V was pared by 4 bases and J by 5 bases, with 10 bases of the junction left unmatched. The CDR3 region is CSAKTGGDLETQYF. The CDR3 nucleotides are TGCAGTGCTAAGACGGGGGGAGACCTTGAGACCCAGTACTTC.

There are a few counts of this clonotype. The chain couples TRBV5-1 to TRBJ1-2; 8 nucleotides align to TRBD1. CDR1 and CDR2 from the germline V gene are SGHRS and YFSETQ. The CDR3 covers 17 residues. V lost 1 base and J lost 0; bases outside the gene matches: 8. In DNA, the CDR3 is TGCGCCAGCAGCTTGCCCAAGACAGGGGATGCTAACTATGGCTACACCTTC. Its protein is CASSLPKTGDANYGYTF.

The chain joins TRBV20-1 to TRBJ2-5; possible D gene TRBD1, 6 bases. The germline V gene encodes CDR1 DFQATT and CDR2 SNEGSKA (reference sequence). Trimming took 6 bases from V and 1 from J, leaving 15 bases between them. The CDR3 loop spans 14 amino acids. The CDR3, as DNA: TGCAGTGCGAAATTCCACAGGGCCCAAGAGACCCAGTACTTC. Protein: CSAKFHRAQETQYF.

V and J are TRBV28 and TRBJ2-7; D could derive from TRBD1 or TRBD2 (5 bases each). Germline CDR1 MDHEN, CDR2 SYDVKM. This CDR3 comprises 15 residues. The V and J ends lost 5 bases and 0 bases respectively, with 14 bases between them. The CDR3 loop is CASSPGTTSSYEQYF. The CDR3 bases are TGTGCCAGCAGTCCCGGGACGACGAGCTCCTACGAGCAGTACTTC.

This clonotype came up a few times. This sequence joins TRBV28 and TRBJ2-7, with 7 bases identical to TRBD1. V shed 3 bases, J shed 4 bases, and the junction held 6 bases outside the gene matches. CDR3 length: 14 amino acids. The germline gives CDR1 MDHEN, CDR2 SYDVKM. Here the CDR3 DNA reads TGTGCCAGCAGTTTGACAGGGAATTCGTACGAGCAGTACTTC. Translating it yields CASSLTGNSYEQYF.

J is TRBJ2-1 and V is TRBV4-2, with D maybe TRBD2 (7 bases). Trimming took 3 bases from V and 5 from J, leaving 14 bases between them. The CDR3 runs 15 residues. CDR1 is LGHNA and CDR2 is YNFKEQ in the germline V gene. The CDR3 protein is CASSHPGEGNNEQFF. As DNA, the CDR3 is TGTGCCAGCAGCCATCCAGGGGAGGGAAACAATGAGCAGTTCTTC.

In its sample, this clonotype was seen a few times. The gene calls are TRBV7-9 and TRBJ2-7, with D uncertain. Germline CDR1 reads SEHNR; CDR2 reads FQNEAQ (reference sequence). This CDR3 has 13 residues. V lost 2 bases and J 6 bases, leaving 11 bases between the germline ends. CDR3 coding DNA: TGTGCCAGCAGCTTATTGGTAGGGCTCGAGCAGTACTTC. Amino acids: CASSLLVGLEQYF.

This clonotype occurred a few times. The V gene is TRBV11-2, the J gene TRBJ2-5, with D possibly matching TRBD1 (6 bases). CDR3 length: 16 residues. Germline assignment: CDR1 SGHAT and CDR2 FQNNGV. Trimming took off 2 bases at V and 0 bases at J, with 13 bases between the two ends. The DNA of the CDR3 is TGTGCCAGCAGCTTATCGGGACAAAAGTACCAAGAGACCCAGTACTTC. Translated, it gives CASSLSGQKYQETQYF.

This chain connects TRBV9 to TRBJ2-7, with D hard to call. Germline CDR1 and CDR2: SGDLS and YYNGEE. This CDR3 spans 13 amino acids. With 0 bases removed from V and 6 bases from J, the gap between germline ends came to 10 bases. In nucleotides, the CDR3 is TGTGCCAGCAGCGTAGGGCAGACCAGCGAGCAGTACTTC. This gives the protein CASSVGQTSEQYF.

This clonotype has ten or more counts. The chain has TRBV25-1 and TRBJ1-5; unclear D gene. Deletions cut 3 bases from V and 4 bases from J, with 10 bases between. The CDR3 has 14 amino acids. Germline values: CDR1 MGHDK, CDR2 SYGVNS. CDR3 bases: TGTGCCAGCAGTGAGATCTGGGCTAATCAGCCCCAGCATTTT. Translation: CASSEIWANQPQHF.

This clonotype was seen at least ten times. The V call is TRBV5-1, the J call TRBJ2-7, with D possibly matching TRBD1 (6 bases). The CDR3 contains 14 residues. Deletions cut 0 bases from V and 3 bases from J, with 10 bases between. CDR1 is SGHRS, CDR2 YFSETQ, per germline. This CDR3 reads CASSLGQGNYEQYF. The CDR3 DNA sequence: TGCGCCAGCAGCTTGGGGCAGGGGAACTACGAGCAGTACTTC.

J is TRBJ2-1 and V is TRBV20-1, with TRBD2 as a possible D gene (6 bases). V was trimmed by 6 bases and J by 2 bases, leaving 14 bases between them. Germline V lookup: CDR1 DFQATT, CDR2 SNEGSKA (reference sequence). CDR3 length: 14 residues. The chain's CDR3 is CSAPGLPTYNEQFF. The DNA for the CDR3 is TGCAGTGCCCCGGGACTTCCTACCTACAATGAGCAGTTCTTC.